This note documents a single T cell receptor beta chain sequence. The sample holds other DNA sequences that translate to the same CDR3. These donors, healthy bone marrow donors, were studied. Vbeta (60) and Jbeta (13) primers were used in the PCR. Profiled with immunoSEQ multiplex PCR; TCRdb holds only in-frame clones, not every one. The data hold roughly 93,000 clones, with about 70% observed a single time. The CDR3 runs to 16 residues. From germline, CDR1 is SGHDT and CDR2 YYEEEE. The V end was cut by 1 base, the J end by 3 bases, with 16 bases between. The data belong to a study of cytomegalovirus exposure and HLA in healthy donors.

The sample taken for sequencing was PBMCs. This sequence was found in a human donor in good health. This chain uses TRBV5-6 with TRBJ2-5, with a tentative D call TRBD2 (5 bases). CDR3 sequence: CASSLNLAFTKETQYF. The CDR3 DNA follows: TGTGCCAGCAGCTTGAACTTAGCGTTTACGAAAGAGACCCAGTACTTC. The whole variable domain, filled in from reference TRBV5-6 and TRBJ2-5, reads DAGVTQSPTHLIKTRGQQVTLRCSPKSGHDTVSWYQQALGQGPQFIFQYYEEEERQRGNFPDRFSGHQFPNYSSELNVNALLLGDSALYLCASSLNLAFTKETQYFGPGTRLLVL.